This T cell receptor beta chain was found in a study of cytomegalovirus exposure and HLA in healthy donors. After removal of 7 bases from V and 0 bases from J, the junction contained 4 bases not matched to a gene. This CDR3 has 14 amino acids. The germline V gene has CDR1 MNHEY and CDR2 SVGAGI. General study results and limits: Being productive about 90% or about 30% of the time was typical of most TCR beta V segments in an earlier analysis. The authors later found TCR association rates varying by HLA locus, with DRB1 most and HLA-C fewest. There were fewer than 200 TCR beta chains listed as cytomegalovirus-associated.

Amplification used 60 Vbeta primers and 13 Jbeta primers. Profiled with immunoSEQ multiplex PCR; TCRdb holds only in-frame clones, not every one. The data contain tens of thousands of clones, about 69% of them singletons. This clone was observed a handful of times. The antigen remains unidentified. Regarding donors, all were healthy bone marrow donors. The J gene is TRBJ1-1, the V gene TRBV6-5; 8 bases align to TRBD1. Source material: PBMCs. This receptor was obtained from a man aged 25-45 years in good health and CMV-seropositive. This chain's CDR3 is CASNRGVMNTEAFF. The CDR3 nucleotides read TGTGCCAGCAACAGGGGGGTTATGAACACTGAAGCTTTCTTT.